Presented here are 14 T cell receptor beta chains from one specimen sequenced in a study of T cells in women clearing cervical HPV infection. The table came from immunoSEQ multiplex PCR; TCRdb's copy has only in-frame clones and leaves some out. The sample data list fewer than 50,000 clones. Sequenced input: blood buffy coat. The receptor source for this set is a woman between 18 and 70 years old with a cervical HPV16 infection that either progressed to CIN3+ or cleared (not recorded which).

Comment on this clone: The read ends 3 residues shy of where the CDR3 ends; the end is completed using the germline J gene. The chain has TRBV5-1 and TRBJ2-3; TRBD2 matches 15 bases. The germline gives CDR1 SGHRS, CDR2 YFSETQ. This CDR3 spans 20 amino acids. The trim removed 0 bases at V and 6 bases at J, leaving 14 bases unmatched. The covered CDR3 bases are TGCGCCAGCAGCTTGGCCGGGACTAGCGGGGGGACTGGCGGAACGGATACG. It codes for CASSLAGTSGGTGGTDT. In full, the CDR3 reads CASSLAGTSGGTGGTDTQYF. Using reference TRBV5-1 and TRBJ2-3 for the parts outside the CDR3, the full variable domain is KAGVTQTPRYLIKTRGQQVTLSCSPISGHRSVSWYQQTPGQGLQFLFEYFSETQRNKGNFPGRFSGRQFSNSRSEMNVSTLELGDSALYLCASSLAGTSGGTGGTDTQYFGPGTRLTVL.

For this clone: The sequenced fragment ends 3 residues before the CDR3 boundary, so the rest is inferred from the germline J gene. The chain is built from TRBV6-1 and TRBJ2-2, with 8 bases fitting TRBD2. Germline-derived CDR1 and CDR2 are MNHNS and SASEGT. This CDR3 comprises 15 residues. J gave up 6 bases and V 3 bases, and 6 bases lay outside the gene matches. The sequenced CDR3 bases are TGTGCCAGCAGTGAGAAAAGCGGGGGTCCCGGGGAG. Translating it yields CASSEKSGGPGE. The CDR3 as a whole reads CASSEKSGGPGELFF.

Remarks on this clone: The CDR3 extends 3 residues past the end of the read, so its final part is completed from the germline J gene. The chain employs TRBV7-3 and TRBJ2-7; 7 bases agree with TRBD1. Per the germline V gene, CDR1 is SGHTA and CDR2 is FQGTGA. V lost 5 bases and J lost 5; bases outside the gene matches: 9. This CDR3 comprises 14 residues. The CDR3 here is CASSQGAGGHEQYF. The DNA read from the CDR3 is TGTGCCAGCAGCCAAGGGGCAGGGGGTCACGAG.

As regards this clone: The read ends 3 residues before the CDR3 terminus; that terminus is restored from the germline J gene. V and J are TRBV10-3 and TRBJ1-4, with 10 bases lining up with TRBD1. Per the germline V gene, CDR1 is ENHRY and CDR2 is SYGVKD. This CDR3 contains 15 residues. With 0 bases clipped from V and 7 bases from J, the junction kept 2 bases outside the gene matches. The CDR3 here is CAISESGTGAEKLFF. Partial CDR3 DNA: TGTGCCATCAGTGAGTCGGGGACAGGGGCTGAAAAA.

A note on this clone: The read halts 3 residues ahead of the CDR3 end, with the missing end drawn from the germline J gene. The chain couples TRBV19 to TRBJ1-5; D may be TRBD1 (5 bases). Looked up from germline, CDR1 is LNHDA and CDR2 is SQIVND (reference sequence). The V end lost 3 bases, the J end lost 1 base, and 13 bases lay between the germline ends. This CDR3 has 16 residues. The CDR3 spells CASSIRGVQSNQPQHF. The covered CDR3 bases are TGTGCCAGTAGTATCCGAGGGGTCCAGAGCAATCAGCCC.

CDR3 sequence reads: CATSDGGRGGETQYF. The covered CDR3 bases are TGTGCCACCAGTGATGGTGGGAGGGGGGGAGAGACC. V usage is TRBV24-1 and J usage is TRBJ2-5; D is perhaps TRBD2 (7 bases). Read sequence stops 3 residues before the CDR3 end, and the germline J gene provides the missing end. Trimming removed 3 bases from V and 4 bases from J, with 14 bases in between. This CDR3 spans 15 amino acids. Germline V gives CDR1 KGHDR, CDR2 SFDVKD.

As regards this clone: The read is 3 residues too short to cover the CDR3 end, so that end is filled in from the germline J gene. This chain connects TRBV20-1 to TRBJ1-3; D remains ambiguous. V dropped 8 bases and J dropped 2 bases, with 16 bases sitting between them. Germline values: CDR1 DFQATT, CDR2 SNEGSKA (reference sequence). CDR3 size: 14 residues. CDR3 loop: CSPRQVSAGNTIYF. Partial CDR3 DNA: TGCAGTCCCCGGCAGGTGTCGGCTGGAAACACC.

With respect to this clone: The read is 3 residues too short to cover the CDR3 end, so that end is filled in from the germline J gene. This chain joins TRBV29-1 and TRBJ1-2; D gene unclear. Trimming cost V 4 bases and J 2 bases, with 8 bases left between them. Per the germline V gene, CDR1 is SQVTM and CDR2 is ANQGSEA. This CDR3 has 12 residues. The CDR3 loop reads CSVGGQNYGYTF. CDR3 DNA (partial): TGCAGCGTTGGAGGCCAGAACTATGGC.

CDR3 loop: CSVDSDSNQPQHF. The CDR3 DNA, read in part, is TGCAGCGTTGACAGCGACAGCAATCAGCCC. V gene TRBV29-1 combines with J gene TRBJ1-5; D is unresolved. The observed sequence ends 3 residues before the CDR3 terminus, with the missing tail filled in from the germline J gene. From germline, CDR1 is SQVTM and CDR2 ANQGSEA. The CDR3 is 13 residues long. V was pared by 3 bases and J by 1 base, with 7 bases between.

Points on this clone: The read ends 3 residues before the CDR3 terminus; that terminus is restored from the germline J gene. The J gene is TRBJ1-5, the V gene TRBV6-1, with D perhaps matching TRBD1 (6 bases). In germline, CDR1 is MNHNS, CDR2 SASEGT. Trimming cost V 2 bases and J 4 bases, with 15 bases left between them. This CDR3 has 16 amino acids. This chain's CDR3 is CASSERGRGGNQPQHF. The CDR3 bases that were read are TGTGCCAGCAGTGAACGAGGGAGAGGGGGTAATCAGCCC.

Comment on this clone: The read ends 3 residues shy of where the CDR3 ends; the end is completed using the germline J gene. The rearrangement links TRBV4-2 to TRBJ1-2, with 12 bases identical to TRBD1. This CDR3 spans 17 amino acids. J was trimmed by 4 bases and V by 4 bases; bases with no gene match: 10. Per the germline V gene, CDR1 is LGHNA and CDR2 is YNFKEQ. Incomplete CDR3 DNA: TGTGCCAGCAGCCCCCGGGACAGGGGGCCATCCCGCTATGGC. As protein: CASSPRDRGPSRYG. The full CDR3 reads CASSPRDRGPSRYGYTF.

On this clone itself: The read stops 3 residues short of the end of the CDR3; the missing end is completed from the germline J gene. The chain recombines TRBV7-9 with TRBJ2-5, with a weak D call TRBD2 (6 bases). CDR3 length equals 14 residues. The germline gives CDR1 SEHNR, CDR2 FQNEAQ (reference sequence). V was cut by 1 base and J by 3 bases, with 9 bases left in between. The CDR3 bases that were read are TGTGCCAGCAGCTTAGTCCCTAGCGAAGAGACC. Translated, it gives CASSLVPSEET. The full CDR3 is CASSLVPSEETQYF.

In regard to this clone: The read finishes 3 residues shy of the CDR3 end, and the germline J gene is used to complete it. V usage is TRBV7-2 and J usage is TRBJ1-1, with 9 bases identical to TRBD1. Germline CDR1 reads SGHTA; CDR2 reads FQGNSA. This CDR3 contains 13 residues. J lost 5 bases, V lost 5 bases, and 3 bases had no gene match. The part of the CDR3 DNA that was read is TGTGCCAGCAGCGCGACAGGGGGGACTGAA. It specifies CASSATGGTE. The complete CDR3 sequence is CASSATGGTEAFF.

A word on this clone: The CDR3 end falls 3 residues outside the read, so it is completed with the germline J gene. The chain is built from TRBV7-3 and TRBJ2-4, with D perhaps matching TRBD2 (6 bases). CDR1 is SGHTA, CDR2 FQGTGA, per germline. The V end was cut by 1 base, the J end by 0 bases, with 19 bases between. This CDR3 has 19 residues. The CDR3 DNA, read in part, is TGTGCCAGCAGCTTAATGACGTTAGGAGGGGCACTAGCCAAAAACATT. Encoded protein: CASSLMTLGGALAKNI. The entire CDR3 sequence reads CASSLMTLGGALAKNIQYF. Combining the CDR3 with reference TRBV7-3 and TRBJ2-4 gives the whole variable domain GAGVSQTPSNKVTEKGKYVELRCDPISGHTALYWYRQSLGQGPEFLIYFQGTGAADDSGLPNDRFFAVRPEGSVSTLKIQRTERGDSAVYLCASSLMTLGGALAKNIQYFGAGTRLSVL.